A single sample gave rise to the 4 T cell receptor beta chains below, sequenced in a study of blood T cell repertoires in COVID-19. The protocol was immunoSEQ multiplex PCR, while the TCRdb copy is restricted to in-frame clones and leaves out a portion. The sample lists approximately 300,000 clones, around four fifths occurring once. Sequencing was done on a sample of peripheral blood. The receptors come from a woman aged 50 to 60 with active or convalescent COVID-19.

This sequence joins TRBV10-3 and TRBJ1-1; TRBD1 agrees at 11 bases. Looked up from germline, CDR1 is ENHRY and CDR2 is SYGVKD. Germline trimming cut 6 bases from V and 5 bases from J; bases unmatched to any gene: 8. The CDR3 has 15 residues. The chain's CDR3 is CAIRGTGGGSTEAFF. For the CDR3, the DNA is TGTGCCATCAGAGGGACAGGGGGTGGCTCGACTGAAGCTTTCTTT.

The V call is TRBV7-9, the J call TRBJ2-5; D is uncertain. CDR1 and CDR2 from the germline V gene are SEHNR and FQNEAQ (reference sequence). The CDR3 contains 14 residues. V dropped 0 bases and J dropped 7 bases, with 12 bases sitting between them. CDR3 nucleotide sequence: TGTGCCAGCAGCTTAGCCGACGTCCTAGGGACCCAGTACTTC. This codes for CASSLADVLGTQYF. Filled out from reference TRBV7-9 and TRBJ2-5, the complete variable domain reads DTGVSQNPRHKITKRGQNVTFRCDPISEHNRLYWYRQTLGQGPEFLTYFQNEAQLEKSRLLSDRFSAERPKGSFSTLEIQRTEQGDSAMYLCASSLADVLGTQYFGPGTRLLVL.

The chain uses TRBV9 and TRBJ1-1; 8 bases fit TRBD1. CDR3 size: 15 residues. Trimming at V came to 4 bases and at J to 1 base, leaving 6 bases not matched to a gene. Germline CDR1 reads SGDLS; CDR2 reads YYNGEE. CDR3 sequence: CASSPWTGPNTEAFF. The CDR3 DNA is TGTGCCAGCAGCCCTTGGACAGGGCCGAACACTGAAGCTTTCTTT.

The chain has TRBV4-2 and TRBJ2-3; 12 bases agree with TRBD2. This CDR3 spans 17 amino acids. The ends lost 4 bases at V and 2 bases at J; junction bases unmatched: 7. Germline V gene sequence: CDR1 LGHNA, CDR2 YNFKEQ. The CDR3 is CASSRGLAGSLTDTQYF. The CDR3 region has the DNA TGTGCCAGCAGCCGAGGACTAGCGGGAAGTCTCACAGATACGCAGTATTTT.